This T cell receptor (beta chain) came from a study of technical replicates of blood from a few donors. This clone occurred once. Clones were read by immunoSEQ multiplex PCR, and TCRdb kept only the in-frame ones, dropping some. The repertoire holds around 62,000 clones, with 98% as singletons. Sequenced sample: T cells isolated from PBMCs. The sequence was obtained from a human donor in good health.

CDR3 sequence: CASSPTGNTEAFF. CDR3 DNA sequence: TGTGCCAGCTCACCAACGGGGAACACTGAAGCTTTCTTT. The V and J genes are TRBV18 and TRBJ1-1; no clear D. V was shortened by 2 bases and J by 1 base, with 5 bases between the two germline ends. This CDR3 is built from 13 residues. Looked up from germline, CDR1 is KGHSH and CDR2 is LQKENI.